Each of the 27 T cell receptor beta chains below was sequenced from the same sample in a study of T cells in Graves' hyperthyroidism and ophthalmopathy. RNA transcripts provided the source from which TCR beta CDR3 regions were amplified. First-round RT-PCR with HTBI primers amplified the TCR CDR3 region. Using its own MiXCR run on the multiplex PCR reads, TCRdb lists one record per CDR3 protein. The table lists 610,000 or so distinct CDR3 sequences, about 43% of them singletons. The sample consisted of peripheral blood or thyroid tissue (not recorded which). All receptors derive from a woman under 30 with Graves' hyperthyroidism.

V is TRBV10-3 and J is TRBJ2-3; 7 bases map to TRBD2. Germline trimming cut 2 bases from V and 4 bases from J; bases unmatched to any gene: 9. Germline values: CDR1 ENHRY, CDR2 SYGVKD. The CDR3 contains 16 residues. The CDR3 DNA is TGTGCCATCAGTGAGGCTGGCGGGAGTGGCGCAGATACGCAGTATTTT. Protein: CAISEAGGSGADTQYF.

This clonotype has more than one count but fewer than ten. A single base separates this from a much larger clone, so it may be a read error. V usage is TRBV9 and J usage is TRBJ2-5, with a weak D call TRBD1 (6 bases). The V gene lost 0 bases and the J gene lost 4 bases, with 13 bases spanning the gap. CDR1 is SGDLS, CDR2 YYNGEE, per germline. CDR3 length: 15 residues. CDR3 sequence reads: CASSVGAGELETQYF. The CDR3 DNA reads TGTGCCAGCAGCGTAGGGGCAGGGGAGTTAGAGACCCAGTACTTC. Full variable domain (missing parts from reference TRBV9 and TRBJ2-5): DSGVTQTPKHLITATGQRVTLRCSPRSGDLSVYWYQQSLDQGLQFLIQYYNGEERAKGNILERFSAQQFPDLHSELNLSSLELGDSALYFCASSVGAGELETQYFGPGTRLLVL.

The gene calls are TRBV9 and TRBJ2-5; a possible D gene is TRBD1 (5 bases). Trimming left V 5 bases short and J 3 bases short, with 14 bases between. Germline values: CDR1 SGDLS, CDR2 YYNGEE. The CDR3 is 14 amino acids. The CDR3 is CASRPTGTEETQYF. CDR3 nucleotide sequence: TGTGCCAGCAGACCAACAGGAACCGAAGAGACCCAGTACTTC.

This clonotype was seen a handful of times. The chain combines TRBV10-3 with TRBJ2-3; no definite D call. The V gene's germline CDR1 is ENHRY and CDR2 SYGVKD. The CDR3 sequence is 13 residues long. V was trimmed by 3 bases and J by 3 bases, leaving 7 bases between them. The CDR3 DNA follows: TGTGCCATCAGTGACGATCCTACAGATACGCAGTATTTT. Its protein product is CAISDDPTDTQYF.

This rearrangement joins TRBV7-2 to TRBJ2-7, with D unresolved. The CDR3 has 10 amino acids. Trimming removed 5 bases from V and 7 bases from J, with 6 bases in between. Looked up from germline, CDR1 is SGHTA and CDR2 is FQGNSA. The CDR3 sequence: CASSNGEQYF. The CDR3 nucleotides read TGTGCCAGCAGCAATGGTGAGCAGTACTTC.

The chain employs TRBV6-1 and TRBJ2-7; 13 bases fit TRBD2. The J call may be mistaken, given a closer DNA end match to TRBJ2-1. CDR3 size: 15 residues. Per germline, CDR1 MNHNS and CDR2 SASEGT. Here the CDR3 DNA reads TGTGCCAGCAGTGCCGGACTAGCGGGAGTCAATGAGCAGTTCTTC. Translating gives CASSAGLAGVNEQFF.

The chain joins TRBV12-3 or TRBV12-4 to TRBJ2-2; D unresolved. The CDR3 contains 15 residues. Trimming removed 1 base from V and 4 bases from J, with 10 bases in between. This CDR3 reads CASSLEPVITGELFF. CDR3 in DNA: TGTGCCAGCAGTTTAGAACCGGTGATCACCGGGGAGCTGTTTTTT.

This chain links TRBV10-3 with TRBJ1-1; TRBD1 matches at 9 bases. The CDR3 has 15 residues. V lost 6 bases to trimming and J lost 5 bases; unmatched junction nucleotides: 10. Per the germline V gene, CDR1 is ENHRY and CDR2 is SYGVKD. The CDR3 sequence: CAISAGTGSRTEAFF. The CDR3 bases are TGTGCCATCAGCGCCGGGACAGGGTCACGGACTGAAGCTTTCTTT.

The DNA of the CDR3 is TGTGCCAGCAGCTTGTCAGGGGGCTATACCGGGGAGCTGTTTTTT. Residues: CASSLSGGYTGELFF. This sequence joins TRBV5-5 and TRBJ2-2; 8 positions match TRBD1. After removal of 1 base from V and 5 bases from J, the junction contained 4 bases not matched to a gene. The V gene's germline CDR1 is SGHKS and CDR2 YYEKEE (reference sequence). CDR3 length equals 15 residues. The entire variable domain, with the rest obtained from reference TRBV5-5 and TRBJ2-2, is as follows: DAGVTQSPTHLIKTRGQQVTLRCSPISGHKSVSWYQQVLGQGPQFIFQYYEKEERGRGNFPDRFSARQFPNYSSELNVNALLLGDSALYLCASSLSGGYTGELFFGEGSRLTVL.

In the case of this clonotype: Given a much more abundant clone one base away, this may be a read error. This CDR3 is missing its conserved last phenylalanine or tryptophan, likely due to a read error. This chain joins TRBV5-4 and TRBJ2-7, with 9 nucleotides matching TRBD2. The ends lost 0 bases at V and 4 bases at J; junction bases unmatched: 5. Germline V gene sequence: CDR1 SGHNT, CDR2 YYREEE (reference sequence). The CDR3 loop spans 15 amino acids. CDR3 DNA: TGTGCCAGCAGCTTGGAAGCGGGAGGAGGTTACGAGCAGTACCTC. As protein: CASSLEAGGGYEQYL.

The table lists this clonotype with many counts. The chain joins TRBV14 to TRBJ2-7; 11 bases agree with TRBD2. Germline V gene sequence: CDR1 SGHDN, CDR2 FVKESK. This CDR3 region has 18 residues. The trim removed 1 base at V and 4 bases at J, leaving 12 bases unmatched. The CDR3 DNA reads TGTGCCAGCAGCCAAGTACCTTTCTCGGGACTAGCGGATTACGAGCAGTACTTC. It is translated as CASSQVPFSGLADYEQYF.

With regard to this clonotype: A much more abundant neighbour one base away suggests this may be a read error. The chain is built from TRBV20-1 and TRBJ1-1, with D hard to call. This CDR3 comprises 14 residues. V was pared by 2 bases and J by 1 base, with 11 bases between. Germline V gene sequence: CDR1 DFQATT, CDR2 SNEGSKA (reference sequence). Written as DNA, the CDR3 is TGCAGTGCTAGACCTCTAACAGAGAACACTGAAGCTTTCTTT. It yields the protein CSARPLTENTEAFF.

The CDR3 nucleotides read TGCGCCAGCCGTTATGACGGGGGTAACGCCGGGGAGCTGTTTTTT. It yields the protein CASRYDGGNAGELFF. J is TRBJ2-2 and V is TRBV5-1; tentative D call: TRBD2 (6 bases). Germline loops: CDR1 SGHRS, CDR2 YFSETQ. V was shortened by 7 bases and J by 6 bases, with 19 bases between the two germline ends. The CDR3 runs 15 residues.

The chain is built from TRBV7-6 and TRBJ1-2, with unresolved D. The CDR3 runs 13 residues. Between the trimmed V and J ends, which lost 5 bases and 4 bases, there was a span of 11 bases. Looked up from germline, CDR1 is SGHVS and CDR2 is FNYEAQ. CDR3 bases: TGTGCCAGCAGCCTTCCGACGGTCTATGGCTACACCTTC. As protein: CASSLPTVYGYTF.

This clonotype was seen repeatedly, ten times or more. CDR3 region: CASRGSTSGTGPQYF. In DNA, the CDR3 is TGTGCCAGCAGGGGAAGCACTAGCGGGACAGGGCCCCAGTACTTC. The rearrangement joins TRBV12-3 or TRBV12-4 to TRBJ2-5, with a tentative D call TRBD2 (10 bases). V lost 6 bases to trimming and J lost 9 bases, with 23 bases between them. CDR3 length: 15 residues.

This clonotype was seen a single time. The chain is built from TRBV29-1 and TRBJ2-7; 9 positions agree with TRBD1. Germline lookup yields CDR1 SQVTM and CDR2 ANQGSEA. CDR3 length: 16 amino acids. After removal of 3 bases from V and 0 bases from J, the junction contained 9 bases not matched to a gene. This CDR3 is CSVDGTGREASYEQYF. The CDR3 DNA reads as TGCAGCGTTGACGGGACAGGGCGGGAAGCCTCCTACGAGCAGTACTTC.

This chain connects TRBV6-5 to TRBJ2-5; either TRBD1 or TRBD2 may fit D (6 bases each). With 6 bases removed from V and 9 bases from J, the gap between germline ends came to 14 bases. Per the germline V gene, CDR1 is MNHEY and CDR2 is SVGAGI. This CDR3 is built from 12 residues. CDR3 amino acids: CASSRSEGAQYF. The CDR3 region has the DNA TGTGCCAGCAGCCGATCGGAGGGGGCCCAGTACTTC.

This clonotype has a single count. The V and J genes are TRBV7-2 and TRBJ1-5; D may be TRBD1 (6 bases). Germline V gives CDR1 SGHTA, CDR2 FQGNSA. This CDR3 comprises 14 residues. Trimming removed 5 bases at V and 2 bases at J, with 10 bases between. This chain's CDR3 is CASSRGVGNQPQHF. CDR3 nucleotide sequence: TGTGCCAGCAGCAGGGGGGTTGGCAATCAGCCCCAGCATTTT. The whole variable domain, filled in from reference TRBV7-2 and TRBJ1-5, reads GAGVSQSPSNKVTEKGKDVELRCDPISGHTALYWYRQSLGQGLEFLIYFQGNSAPDKSGLPSDRFSAERTGGSVSTLTIQRTQQEDSAVYLCASSRGVGNQPQHFGDGTRLSIL.

In its sample, this clonotype was seen many times. This rearrangement joins TRBV6-6 to TRBJ2-7; 11 bases match TRBD1. The junction had 3 bases not matched to a gene; V was cut back by 0 bases and J by 2 bases. The CDR3 extends over 16 amino acids. Looked up from germline, CDR1 is MNHNY and CDR2 is SVGAGI (reference sequence). The CDR3 DNA follows: TGTGCCAGCAGTTACTCCCGGGACAGGGGGACCTACGAGCAGTACTTC. Translating gives CASSYSRDRGTYEQYF.

This chain joins TRBV29-1 and TRBJ1-4, with TRBD1 identical over 7 bases. V shed 5 bases and J 7 bases; nucleotides not matched to a gene: 10. CDR1 and CDR2 (germline): SQVTM, ANQGSEA. The CDR3 has 14 residues. The CDR3 loop reads CSVRQGGAGEKLFF. The CDR3, as DNA: TGCAGCGTTAGACAGGGAGGCGCTGGTGAAAAACTGTTTTTT.

This clonotype was detected ten times or more. The chain couples TRBV6-5 to TRBJ2-7; D possibly matches TRBD1 or TRBD2 (5 bases each). The CDR3 has 14 residues. V was cut by 4 bases and J by 3 bases, with 13 bases left in between. Germline assignment: CDR1 MNHEY and CDR2 SVGAGI. This chain's CDR3 is CASSSGRRVYEQYF. In DNA form, the CDR3 reads TGTGCCAGCAGTTCGGGACGGCGGGTCTACGAGCAGTACTTC.

V and J are TRBV6-1 and TRBJ1-1; no firm D call. Trimming shortened V by 8 bases and J by 1 base, and 17 bases separated the two germline ends. This CDR3 is built from 15 residues. In germline, CDR1 is MNHNS, CDR2 SASEGT. In DNA, the CDR3 is TGTGCCAGCGATCACTCCAGAGGCTCGAACACTGAAGCTTTCTTT. Translated, it gives CASDHSRGSNTEAFF.

This clonotype has ten or more counts. The genes are TRBV6-1 and TRBJ1-1; 8 bases align to TRBD1. V was clipped by 6 bases and J by 11 bases; unmatched bases: 11. The CDR3 loop spans 13 amino acids. Germline V CDR1 and CDR2: MNHNS, SASEGT. The CDR3 DNA sequence: TGTGCCAGCAGCGTAAATAAGGACAGGGCGGCTTTCTTT. Its translation: CASSVNKDRAAFF.

J is TRBJ2-5 and V is TRBV7-9; D call uncertain. The DNA end favors TRBJ2-1, so the J call may be wrong. The length of the CDR3 is 14 residues. Looked up from germline, CDR1 is SEHNR and CDR2 is FQNEAQ (reference sequence). In DNA, the CDR3 is TGTGCCAGCAGCTTAGTGGGGATCTGGAATGAGCAGTTCTTC. Translation: CASSLVGIWNEQFF.

This clonotype was detected once. The chain recombines TRBV29-1 with TRBJ2-6; tentatively, D is TRBD2 (6 bases). This CDR3 has 17 residues. Germline loops: CDR1 SQVTM, CDR2 ANQGSEA. The ends were cut back, 8 bases at V and 6 bases at J, with 26 bases in the middle. CDR3 nucleotides: TGCAGCTTCCCCCGCGGGACGGGACGTCTTAAGGCCAACGTCCTGACTTTC. It encodes CSFPRGTGRLKANVLTF.

This clonotype was observed a single time. The chain combines TRBV5-1 with TRBJ1-6, with 10 positions matching TRBD1. From germline, CDR1 is SGHRS and CDR2 YFSETQ. V lost 1 base, J lost 10 bases, and 11 bases stayed unmatched. CDR3 length equals 17 residues. The CDR3, as DNA: TGCGCCAGCAGCTTGAGTAGCGGGACAGGGGTGGCCTCACCCCTCCACTTT. Translated, it gives CASSLSSGTGVASPLHF.

The table lists this clonotype with many counts. The chain couples TRBV29-1 to TRBJ1-4; D gene ambiguous. Germline CDR1 and CDR2: SQVTM and ANQGSEA. CDR3 length: 14 residues. V was pared by 5 bases and J by 7 bases, with 17 bases between. As DNA, the CDR3 is TGCAGCGTTCGGGAGCGAGGGTCACTTGAAAAACTGTTTTTT. Encoded protein: CSVRERGSLEKLFF.